This TCR beta chain was sequenced for a study of shared clonotypes between healthy human individuals. This CDR3 contains 14 residues. V lost 1 base to trimming and J lost 3 bases, with 9 bases between them. Germline V gives CDR1 SEHNR, CDR2 FQNEAQ (reference sequence). Clones were sequenced by immunoSEQ multiplex PCR, and TCRdb holds only the in-frame ones, with some missing. Among approximately 2.4 million clones, nearly 97% were seen once, and the ten largest hold less than 0.15%. This clone was detected once. Other DNA variants within this sample encode the same CDR3. The specimen was naive CD4+ T cells sorted from blood. Stated subset: CD45RA+ positively selected. This rearrangement joins TRBV7-9 to TRBJ1-1; D gene unclear. This receptor was obtained from a man younger than 35 in good health. The CDR3 spells CASSLVALDTEAFF. In nucleotides, the CDR3 is TGTGCCAGCAGCTTAGTTGCGTTGGACACTGAAGCTTTCTTT.